This T cell receptor (beta chain) was captured in a study of T cell changes during pregnancy in multiple sclerosis. The data were produced by immunoSEQ multiplex PCR, yet TCRdb's version contains in-frame clones alone and is incomplete. The data hold some 80,000 clones, with approximately 89% observed a single time. This material consisted of peripheral blood, taken in the first trimester of pregnancy. The clonotype originates from a female donor with multiple sclerosis, enrolled in a pregnancy study.

CDR3 nucleotides: TGTGCCATCAGTGGAGGAGGCTTGAAGGAGACCCAGTACTTC. Protein: CAISGGGLKETQYF. The rearrangement links TRBV10-3 to TRBJ2-5; possible D gene TRBD2, 5 bases. This CDR3 is built from 14 residues. The germline V and J ends were trimmed by 4 bases and 5 bases, with 14 bases remaining between them. The germline CDR1 and CDR2 sequences are ENHRY and SYGVKD.